These 10 T cell receptor beta chains originate from one sample sequenced in a study of blood T cell repertoires in COVID-19. Assay used: immunoSEQ multiplex PCR; TCRdb lists only in-frame clones, some missing. The repertoire holds about 280,000 clones, with around 88% as singletons. The specimen was PBMCs or T cells enriched from blood (not recorded which). The receptors shown here come from a middle-aged woman who had recovered from COVID-19.

The rearrangement joins TRBV24-1 to TRBJ1-2, with 8 bases identical to TRBD1. CDR1 and CDR2 (germline): KGHDR, SFDVKD. After removal of 1 base from V and 8 bases from J, the junction contained 5 bases not matched to a gene. There are 14 residues in the CDR3. The DNA of the CDR3 is TGTGCCACCAGTGATTTCCAGGACAGGGAGGGCTACACCTTC. Translated: CATSDFQDREGYTF.

The chain has TRBV7-9 and TRBJ2-3; D might be TRBD1 (6 bases). This CDR3 has 15 amino acids. V shed 1 base and J shed 1 base, with 9 bases lying between them. Germline loops: CDR1 SEHNR, CDR2 FQNEAQ (reference sequence). The CDR3 spells CASSLGGPGTDTQYF. CDR3 DNA: TGTGCCAGCAGCTTAGGGGGGCCTGGCACAGATACGCAGTATTTT.

This clone has just one count. This chain joins TRBV28 and TRBJ1-2, with D possibly being TRBD1 (5 bases). The V gene lost 3 bases and the J gene lost 7 bases, with 12 bases spanning the gap. The CDR3 is 13 amino acids. Per the germline V gene, CDR1 is MDHEN and CDR2 is SYDVKM. The CDR3 DNA sequence: TGTGCCAGCAGTTTGGTCACAGGTGGTGGCTACACCTTC. This sequence encodes CASSLVTGGGYTF.

V and J are TRBV9 and TRBJ1-1, with 12 bases identical to TRBD1. The CDR3 spans 17 residues. Germline-derived CDR1 and CDR2 are SGDLS and YYNGEE. The ends lost 3 bases at V and 4 bases at J; junction bases unmatched: 10. CDR3 residues: CASSAGRDRGLLTEAFF. As DNA, the CDR3 is TGTGCCAGCAGCGCCGGCCGGGACAGGGGGCTTCTCACTGAAGCTTTCTTT.

The J gene is TRBJ2-3, the V gene TRBV9; a weak D match, TRBD2 (5 bases). This CDR3 spans 16 amino acids. Germline V gene lookup returns CDR1 SGDLS and CDR2 YYNGEE. Trimming took 0 bases from V and 1 from J, leaving 12 bases between them. The CDR3 is CASSVDGNPRTDTQYF. The CDR3 DNA follows: TGTGCCAGCAGCGTAGACGGGAACCCCCGCACAGATACGCAGTATTTT.

The V gene is TRBV27, the J gene TRBJ2-2; 9 nucleotides match TRBD2. This CDR3 has 16 amino acids. In germline, CDR1 is MNHEY, CDR2 SMNVEV (reference sequence). The ends lost 0 bases at V and 3 bases at J; junction bases unmatched: 2. In nucleotides, the CDR3 is TGTGCCAGCAGTTTATCGACTAGCGGATACACCGGGGAGCTGTTTTTT. This encodes CASSLSTSGYTGELFF.

This clone was detected once. This sequence joins TRBV30 and TRBJ1-4; a weak D match, TRBD1 (5 bases). V shed 3 bases and J shed 8 bases, with 16 bases lying between them. The CDR3 loop spans 14 amino acids. Germline V lookup: CDR1 GTSNPN, CDR2 SVGIG (reference sequence). The CDR3 nucleotides are TGTGCCTGGAGCGGACAATTCTATCAGGAAAAACTGTTTTTT. Protein sequence: CAWSGQFYQEKLFF. Full variable domain (outside the CDR3, taken from reference TRBV30 and TRBJ1-4): SQTIHQWPATLVQPVGSPLSLECTVEGTSNPNLYWYRQAAGRGLQLLFYSVGIGQISSEVPQNLSASRPQDRQFILSSKKLLLSDSGFYLCAWSGQFYQEKLFFGSGTQLSVL.

The rearrangement joins TRBV7-9 to TRBJ2-7; TRBD1 agrees at 11 bases. In germline, CDR1 is SEHNR, CDR2 FQNEAQ (reference sequence). Losses at the gene ends were 4 bases for V and 3 bases for J; bases not matched to a gene: 5. This CDR3 is built from 15 residues. Here the CDR3 reads CASSSSGTGGYEQYF. The CDR3, as DNA: TGTGCCAGCAGCTCGTCCGGGACAGGGGGCTACGAGCAGTACTTC.

The V and J genes are TRBV5-1 and TRBJ2-1, with D perhaps matching TRBD1 (5 bases). This CDR3 comprises 14 residues. V lost 1 base and J lost 8, with 13 bases in between. CDR1 is SGHRS and CDR2 is YFSETQ in the germline V gene. CDR3 region: CASSLQGMIDEQFF. CDR3 coding DNA: TGCGCCAGCAGCTTGCAGGGTATGATCGATGAGCAGTTCTTC.

The V call is TRBV9, the J call TRBJ2-5; 14 nucleotides agree with TRBD2. This CDR3 is 16 amino acids long. Germline lookup yields CDR1 SGDLS and CDR2 YYNGEE. Trimming removed 3 bases from V and 7 bases from J; junction bases left unmatched: 8. As DNA, the CDR3 is TGTGCCAGCAGCGCCCCGGGACTAGCGGGAGTAGCGACCCAGTACTTC. Translation gives CASSAPGLAGVATQYF. Full variable domain (outside the CDR3, taken from reference TRBV9 and TRBJ2-5): DSGVTQTPKHLITATGQRVTLRCSPRSGDLSVYWYQQSLDQGLQFLIQYYNGEERAKGNILERFSAQQFPDLHSELNLSSLELGDSALYFCASSAPGLAGVATQYFGPGTRLLVL.